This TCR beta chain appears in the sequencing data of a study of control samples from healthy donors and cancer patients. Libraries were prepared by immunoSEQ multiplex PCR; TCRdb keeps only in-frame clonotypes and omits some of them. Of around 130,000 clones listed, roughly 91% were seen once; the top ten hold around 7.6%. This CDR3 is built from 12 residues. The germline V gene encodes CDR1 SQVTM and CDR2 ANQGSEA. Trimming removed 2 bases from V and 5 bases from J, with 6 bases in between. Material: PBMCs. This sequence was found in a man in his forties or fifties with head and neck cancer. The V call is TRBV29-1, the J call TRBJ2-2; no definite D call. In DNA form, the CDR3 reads TGCAGCGTTGAACCCCCAACCGGGGAGCTGTTTTTT. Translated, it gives CSVEPPTGELFF.